The present T cell receptor beta chain was sequenced within a study of molecular identifiers for immune sequencing clone quantification. Whole-study context: Replicate RNA from about 20,000 or 100,000 naive CD8 T cells formed five aliquots; four were sequenced.

The sample holds a few counts of this clonotype. No antigen is known for it. Libraries of naive CD8 T cells were made from roughly 18,000 to 920,000 sorted cells. They used 10%, 30% or 50% RNA. Sorted naive CD8 T cells were those defined as CD8+CD4-CCR7+CD45RA+. Whole-study findings and limits: For effector cells, clones above 20 RNA copies held over 98% of molecules; for naive cells, under 1%.

TCRdb reprocessed the PCR reads with MiXCR, giving one entry per CDR3 protein. The sample lists over 300,000 distinct CDR3 sequences; roughly a quarter were seen once. The sequence came from a human donor in good health. Some libraries in this study had Jurkat cell RNA spiked in. The material sequenced was naive CD8+ T cells from blood, with Jurkat cell RNA spiked in. Documented subset: FACS-sorted CD8+CD4-CCR7+CD45RA+ naive T cells.

CDR3 sequence reads: CSVDQGSYEQYF. CDR3 in DNA: TGCAGCGTTGACCAGGGGAGCTACGAGCAGTACTTC. The chain employs TRBV29-1 and TRBJ2-7; possibly TRBD1 for D (6 bases). V was pared by 3 bases and J by 3 bases, with 9 bases between. CDR1 and CDR2 from the germline V gene are SQVTM and ANQGSEA. The CDR3 totals 12 residues.